This record looks at one T cell receptor (beta chain) sequence and its context. This clonotype was seen more than once but under ten times. Its antigen is currently not known. No much larger clonotype is one base removed from it; base qualities were not supplied. The source of the sample is a study of molecular identifiers for immune sequencing clone quantification (dated by TCRdb to the late 2010s). Some background on the complete study: For a replicate experiment, RNA from approximately 20,000 or 100,000 naive CD8 T cells was divided into five aliquots, and four of the five aliquots were sequenced. This methods study used CD8 T cells to benchmark TCR RNA copy counting and molecular-identifier clustering-based TCR repertoire sequencing (MIDCIRS). The paper as a whole reports these results and caveats: Highly expanded clone sizes could be underestimated because identical TCR molecules may share a barcode. The naive libraries included spiked-in Jurkat TCR RNA (roughly nine copies' worth), and this Jurkat TCR RNA is not part of the donor repertoire. Clones above 20 RNA copies held over 97% of molecules in CMV-specific effector cells but under 1% in naive cells. A single cell's worth of spiked-in Jurkat TCR RNA was reported detectable even among approximately 930,000 naive CD8 T cells. Modeling gave about 3 recovered TCR RNA copies per cell versus about ten by digital PCR, implying approximately 32% capture efficiency. When barcode sub-clustering was not used, chimeric consensus sequences inflated TCR diversity, with chimeras reaching as high as 47%.

V is shortened by 0 bases, J by 4 bases, and the region joining them spans 6 bases. CDR1 and CDR2 were assigned from the germline V gene as SGHAT and FQNNGV. There are 14 amino acids in the CDR3, from cysteine to phenylalanine inclusive. Kept here is only the CDR3 DNA, which spans 42 bases and is read in frame from base 1. The protocol used for the library was PCR. Instrument used: NextSeq 500. Bulk TCR libraries were generated as previously described, with the TCR primers listed in Table S5 used. Total RNA was purified with the Qiagen AllPrep DNA/RNA kit. Before any analysis, reads coming from multiple sequencing runs of the same library were combined into one pool. In the original analysis: Reads were retained only if the reads had an exact TCR constant sequence, and the retained reads were trimmed to 150 nt and grouped according to their 12-nt molecular barcodes. Reads in each barcode group were sub-clustered using a 15% Levenshtein threshold, and a quality-weighted consensus sequence was built for each RNA molecule. Non-functional sequences were excluded, and lower-count sequences lying one edit away from another sequence were also excluded. Barcode sub-clusters with fewer than 20% of the maximum read count were removed, based on fitting two negative binomial distributions. TCRdb trimmed the raw reads at Q25, called clones with MiXCR and kept productive beta chains. Each CDR3 protein gets just one entry, which takes the most common genes and DNA from the rows behind it. The V and J calls reflect TCRdb's pipeline rather than the authors' work. The sample includes under 800,000 distinct CDR3 sequences, with around 25% observed a single time. The top ten clonotypes cover 0.75% to 0.8% of the sample.

Libraries of naive CD8 T cells were built from around 20,000 to 990,000 sorted cells, with 10%, 30% or 50% of the purified RNA used. Naive CD8 T cells, defined as CD8+CD4-CCR7+CD45RA+, were FACS-sorted into RLT Plus buffer on a BD FACSAria II. Detection sensitivity was tested by spiking Jurkat RNA equal to some 11 TCR copies' worth into samples containing roughly 17,000-1,100,000 naive CD8 T cells. CD8 T cells were enriched with RosetteSep CD8+ T Cell Enrichment Cocktail and Ficoll-Paque, followed by ACK red cell lysis. Sequenced material: naive CD8+ T cells from blood, with Jurkat cell RNA spiked in. The label giving this sample's cell subset or site can be read as: FACS-sorted CD8+CD4-CCR7+CD45RA+ naive T cells. This receptor was obtained from a human donor in good health. Some libraries in this study had Jurkat cell RNA spiked in. The sequence is built from TRBV11-2 and TRBJ1-4, with no reliable assignment of the D segment. Here the CDR3 is given as CASSLDRNNEKLFF. The DNA is TGTGCCAGCAGCTTAGACAGGAATAATGAAAAACTGTTTTTT.